These 21 T cell receptor beta chains share one sample of origin, sequenced in a study of CD8+CD57+ T cells in acquired aplastic anemia. The use of genomic DNA as template underpinned the TCR beta VDJ and CDR3 profiling. Using its own MiXCR run on the reads, TCRdb lists one record per CDR3 protein. The table records about 110,000 distinct CDR3 sequences, 40% to 60% of them present only once. The sample was sorted CD4+, CD8+, or CD8+CD57+ T cells (not recorded which) from PBMCs. Source of these receptors: a human donor in good health, serving as a control.

This clonotype was seen a single time. CDR3 loop: CSVETRDSYEQYF. CDR3 nucleotide sequence: TGCAGCGTTGAGACGAGAGACTCCTACGAGCAGTACTTC. The chain uses TRBV29-1 and TRBJ2-7, with D unclear. Per the germline V gene, CDR1 is SQVTM and CDR2 is ANQGSEA. This CDR3 contains 13 residues. V dropped 3 bases and J dropped 0 bases, with 9 bases sitting between them.

The chain uses TRBV2 and TRBJ2-7, with 8 bases aligning to TRBD2. The CDR3 runs to 12 residues. CDR1 and CDR2 (germline): SNHLY, FYNNEI. The trim removed 7 bases at V and 1 base at J, leaving 0 bases unmatched. The CDR3 here is CASKRESYEQYF. The CDR3 DNA reads as TGTGCCAGCAAGCGGGAGTCCTACGAGCAGTACTTC.

This clonotype was counted only a few times. The chain employs TRBV2 and TRBJ1-2, with D unresolved. V lost 3 bases and J lost 0, with 8 bases in between. The CDR3 is 14 amino acids. Germline V gene lookup returns CDR1 SNHLY and CDR2 FYNNEI. CDR3 bases: TGTGCCAGCAGTGATCGATTCGCTAACTATGGCTACACCTTC. Protein sequence: CASSDRFANYGYTF.

This clonotype was observed at least ten times. The rearrangement joins TRBV7-6 to TRBJ1-1; 8 bases map to TRBD1. V shed 5 bases and J 3 bases; nucleotides not matched to a gene: 5. CDR1 SGHVS and CDR2 FNYEAQ come from the germline V gene. There are 14 residues in the CDR3. This CDR3 reads CASSPGQGDTEAFF. DNA for the CDR3: TGTGCCAGCAGCCCCGGACAGGGCGACACTGAAGCTTTCTTT.

The CDR3 loop reads CASRPLLPTDTQYF. The CDR3 DNA sequence: TGTGCCAGCAGACCCCTCTTGCCCACAGATACGCAGTATTTT. The rearrangement links TRBV7-6 to TRBJ2-3, with no clear D. This CDR3 is built from 14 residues. CDR1 and CDR2 from the germline V gene are SGHVS and FNYEAQ. Trimming took 6 bases from V and 2 from J, leaving 12 bases between them.

This clonotype was recorded a few times. A much larger clone lies a single base off, so this may be a read error. The chain employs TRBV7-6 and TRBJ2-2; 7 bases agree with TRBD2. V lost 10 bases, J lost 1 base, and 15 bases stayed unmatched. CDR1 is SGHVS and CDR2 is FNYEAQ in the germline V gene. CDR3 length: 17 residues. The chain's CDR3 is CATKGEGSSGNTGELFF. The CDR3 nucleotides are TGTGCCACAAAAGGGGAGGGGTCCTCTGGGAACACCGGGGAGCTGTTTTTT.

The table lists this clonotype with many counts. A single base separates this from a much larger clone, so it may be a read error. The rearrangement links TRBV27 to TRBJ1-1; D is ambiguous. The CDR3 totals 12 residues. Germline V CDR1 and CDR2: MNHEY, SMNVEV (reference sequence). V lost 5 bases and J 1 base, leaving 5 bases between the germline ends. The CDR3 nucleotides read TGTGCCAGCAGTGACACGAACACTGAAGCTTTCTTT. Encoded protein: CASSDTNTEAFF.

The chain joins TRBV20-1 to TRBJ2-7, with 9 bases matching TRBD2. This CDR3 is built from 17 residues. Germline V gives CDR1 DFQATT, CDR2 SNEGSKA (reference sequence). The J segment lost 1 base and the V segment lost 0 bases, leaving 10 bases of the junction unmatched. CDR3 nucleotide sequence: TGCAGTGCTAGAGATGCCGCGGGCGGGGGGGCGTCCTACGAGCAGTACTTC. Its translation is CSARDAAGGGASYEQYF.

In its sample, this clonotype was seen once. One end of the junction varies from germline; a read error may be responsible. The V gene is TRBV20-1, the J gene TRBJ1-1; TRBD1 might be the D (6 bases). The CDR3 has 17 residues. Germline CDR1 is DFQATT and CDR2 is SNEGSKA (reference sequence). CDR3 sequence (DNA): TGCAGTGCGAGAGATTTTGGCAGGGGCGAATCGGACACTGAAGCTTTCTTT. This codes for CSARDFGRGESDTEAFF.

This clonotype was detected only a few times. The V and J genes are TRBV24-1 and TRBJ1-2; tentative D call: TRBD1 (6 bases). Looked up from germline, CDR1 is KGHDR and CDR2 is SFDVKD. The CDR3 consists of 16 residues. V was cut by 3 bases and J by 4 bases, with 17 bases left in between. The CDR3 spells CATSDPPGQESYGYTF. The DNA of the CDR3 is TGTGCCACCAGTGATCCTCCGGGACAAGAGTCCTATGGCTACACCTTC.

There are many counts of this clonotype. The rearrangement joins TRBV6-5 to TRBJ1-2; the D gene is possibly TRBD1 (5 bases). CDR1 and CDR2 (germline): MNHEY, SVGAGI. The CDR3 consists of 13 residues. V lost 2 bases, J lost 8 bases, and 12 bases lay in between. The CDR3 DNA follows: TGTGCCAGCAGTTACCCGTCAGGGTTCGGCTACACCTTC. It specifies CASSYPSGFGYTF.

V and J are TRBV5-3 and TRBJ1-2; D gene ambiguous. TRBV5-3 is labeled an ORF, and its function is uncertain. Trimming shortened V by 10 bases and J by 4 bases, and 20 bases separated the two germline ends. The CDR3 loop spans 14 amino acids. CDR3 protein: CAWRVGPIRYGYTF. The CDR3, as DNA: TGTGCCTGGAGAGTAGGGCCGATCCGCTATGGCTACACCTTC.

The rearrangement links TRBV2 to TRBJ2-5; D gene ambiguous. V lost 6 bases and J lost 4, with 6 bases in between. From germline, CDR1 is SNHLY and CDR2 FYNNEI. The CDR3 totals 11 residues. The CDR3, as DNA: TGTGCCAGCAGCGGCTCAGAGACCCAGTACTTC. This gives the protein CASSGSETQYF.

This clonotype was observed at least ten times. V is TRBV5-1 and J is TRBJ2-1, with TRBD1 matching over 7 bases. The CDR3 has 15 residues. Germline V gives CDR1 SGHRS, CDR2 YFSETQ. V shed 4 bases and J 4 bases; nucleotides not matched to a gene: 8. The CDR3 DNA reads TGCGCCAGCAGCACCAGGACAGGTGAATACAATGAGCAGTTCTTC. Its translation: CASSTRTGEYNEQFF.

This clonotype was recorded at least ten times. The chain links TRBV6-5 to TRBJ2-7; 8 nucleotides match TRBD1. The CDR3 is made up of 15 amino acids. Germline CDR1 MNHEY, CDR2 SVGAGI. The ends lost 0 bases at V and 4 bases at J; junction bases unmatched: 5. CDR3 bases: TGTGCCAGCAGTTACTCCGGGACAGGCTTGTACGAGCAGTACTTC. This codes for CASSYSGTGLYEQYF.

The V gene is TRBV29-1, the J gene TRBJ1-1; TRBD1 matches at 9 bases. This CDR3 is built from 14 residues. The germline CDR1 and CDR2 sequences are SQVTM and ANQGSEA. Germline trimming cut 3 bases from V and 1 base from J; bases unmatched to any gene: 3. The CDR3 loop is CSVDLGQGNTEAFF. The CDR3 region has the DNA TGCAGCGTTGACCTGGGACAGGGGAACACTGAAGCTTTCTTT.

V is TRBV9 and J is TRBJ2-7; 14 bases are shared with TRBD2. This CDR3 has 15 amino acids. The germline CDR1 and CDR2 sequences are SGDLS and YYNGEE. Unmatched junction bases numbered 4, after V lost 3 bases and J lost 5 bases. The CDR3 DNA follows: TGTGCCAGCAGCGCGGGACTAGCGGGAGTAGACGAGCAGTACTTC. Encoded protein: CASSAGLAGVDEQYF.

The rearrangement links TRBV29-1 to TRBJ1-2; a possible D gene is TRBD1 (5 bases). The CDR3 runs to 13 residues. V was cut by 2 bases and J by 6 bases, with 13 bases left in between. Per the germline V gene, CDR1 is SQVTM and CDR2 is ANQGSEA. The CDR3 DNA follows: TGCAGCGTTGAACCCCGACGGGGGGATGGCTACACCTTC. It specifies CSVEPRRGDGYTF.

This clonotype was seen many times. V is TRBV20-1 and J is TRBJ2-7; D not resolved. The CDR3 length is 12 residues. The germline gives CDR1 DFQATT, CDR2 SNEGSKA (reference sequence). Trimming removed 3 bases from V and 5 bases from J, with 11 bases in between. The CDR3 sequence is CSASQESHEQYF. The CDR3 DNA reads as TGCAGTGCTAGTCAGGAATCTCACGAGCAGTACTTC.

The V call is TRBV5-6, the J call TRBJ1-1; D may be TRBD1 (6 bases). Germline CDR1 is SGHDT and CDR2 is YYEEEE. The length of the CDR3 is 12 residues. The germline V and J ends were trimmed by 9 bases and 6 bases, with 15 bases remaining between them. CDR3 sequence reads: CATGQLMAEAFF. As DNA, the CDR3 is TGTGCCACGGGACAACTGATGGCTGAAGCTTTCTTT.

This clonotype showed up many times. The chain joins TRBV7-8 to TRBJ2-7; TRBD1 matches at 7 bases. The CDR3 has 15 residues. Germline V gene sequence: CDR1 SGHVS, CDR2 FQNEAQ. V was clipped by 5 bases and J by 0 bases; unmatched bases: 7. The CDR3 region has the DNA TGTGCCAGCAGCCCCCCTGGACAGGTCTCCTACGAGCAGTACTTC. The encoded protein is CASSPPGQVSYEQYF.